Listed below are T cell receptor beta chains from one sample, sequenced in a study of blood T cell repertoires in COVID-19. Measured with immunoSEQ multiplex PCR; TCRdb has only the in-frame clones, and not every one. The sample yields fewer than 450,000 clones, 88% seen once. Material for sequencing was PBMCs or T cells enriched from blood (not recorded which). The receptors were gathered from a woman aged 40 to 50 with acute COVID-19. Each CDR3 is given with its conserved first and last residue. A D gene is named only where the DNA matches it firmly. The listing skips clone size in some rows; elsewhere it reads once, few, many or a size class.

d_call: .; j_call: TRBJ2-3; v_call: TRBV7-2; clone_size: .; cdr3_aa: CASSLGGLYTDTQYF; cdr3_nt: TGTGCCAGCAGCTTAGGTGGGCTCTACACAGATACGCAGTATTTT
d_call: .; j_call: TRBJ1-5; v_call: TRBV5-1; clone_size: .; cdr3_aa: CASNRTADYSNQPQHF; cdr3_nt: TGCGCCAGCAACAGGACAGCCGACTATAGCAATCAGCCCCAGCATTTT
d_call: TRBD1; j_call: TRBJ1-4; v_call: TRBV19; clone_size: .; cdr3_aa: CASSMGQINEKLFF; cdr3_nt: TGTGCCAGTAGTATGGGACAGATTAATGAAAAACTGTTTTTT
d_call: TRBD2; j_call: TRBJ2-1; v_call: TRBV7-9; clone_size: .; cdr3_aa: CASSFLAGGHNEQFF; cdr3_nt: TGTGCCAGCAGCTTCCTAGCGGGGGGCCACAATGAGCAGTTCTTC
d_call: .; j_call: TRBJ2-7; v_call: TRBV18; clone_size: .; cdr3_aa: CASSPSIRSYEQYF; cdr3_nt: TGTGCCAGCTCACCGTCGATCAGGTCCTACGAGCAGTACTTC
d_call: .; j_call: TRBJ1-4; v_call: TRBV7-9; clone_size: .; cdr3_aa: CASSQQGMANEKLFF; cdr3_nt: TGTGCCAGCAGCCAGCAGGGGATGGCTAATGAAAAACTGTTTTTT
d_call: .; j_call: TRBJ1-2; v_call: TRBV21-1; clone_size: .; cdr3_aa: CASGGWDRLNYGYTF; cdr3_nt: TGTGCCAGCGGGGGTTGGGACAGACTTAACTATGGCTACACCTTC
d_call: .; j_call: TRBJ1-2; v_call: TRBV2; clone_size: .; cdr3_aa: CASSAQDYGYTF; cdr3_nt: TGTGCCAGCAGTGCACAGGATTATGGCTACACCTTC
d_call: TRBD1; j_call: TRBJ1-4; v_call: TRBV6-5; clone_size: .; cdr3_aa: CASSLDRGELFF; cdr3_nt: TGTGCCAGCAGCCTCGACAGGGGGGAACTGTTTTTT
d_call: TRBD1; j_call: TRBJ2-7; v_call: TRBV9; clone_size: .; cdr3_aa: CASSRGTGDREQYF; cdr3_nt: TGTGCCAGCAGCCGGGGGACAGGTGATAGGGAGCAGTACTTC
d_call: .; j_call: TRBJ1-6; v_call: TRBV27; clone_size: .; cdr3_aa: CASSLAHRRSAGSASPLHF; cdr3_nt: TGTGCCAGCAGTTTGGCTCATCGTCGGTCGGCAGGGTCTGCTTCACCCCTCCACTTT
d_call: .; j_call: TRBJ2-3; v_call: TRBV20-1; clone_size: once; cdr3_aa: CSVVTGDTQYF; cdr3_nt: TGCAGTGTCGTAACCGGGGATACGCAGTATTTT
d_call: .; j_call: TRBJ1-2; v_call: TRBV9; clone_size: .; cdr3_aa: CASSVDAQGDYGYTF; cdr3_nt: TGTGCCAGCAGCGTAGACGCACAGGGAGACTATGGCTACACCTTC
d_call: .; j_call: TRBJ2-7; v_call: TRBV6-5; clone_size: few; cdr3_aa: CASSHTAYEQYF; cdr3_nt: TGTGCCAGCAGTCATACAGCCTACGAGCAGTACTTC
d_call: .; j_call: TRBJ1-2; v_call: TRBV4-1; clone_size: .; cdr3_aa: CASSQAREYGYTF; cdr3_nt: TGCGCCAGCAGCCAAGCTCGGGAGTATGGCTACACCTTC
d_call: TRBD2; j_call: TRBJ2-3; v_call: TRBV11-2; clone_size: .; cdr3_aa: CASSFTAGVTDTQYF; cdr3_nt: TGTGCCAGCAGCTTTACGGCGGGGGTCACAGATACGCAGTATTTT
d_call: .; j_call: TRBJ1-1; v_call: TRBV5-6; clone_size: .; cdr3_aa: CASSDGQRKAFF; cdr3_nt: TGTGCCAGCAGCGACGGACAGCGTAAAGCTTTCTTT
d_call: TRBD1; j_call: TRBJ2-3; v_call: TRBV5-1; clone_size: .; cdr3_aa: CASSQDSDRDRTDTQYF; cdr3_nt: TGCGCCAGCAGCCAAGATTCGGACAGGGATAGGACAGATACGCAGTATTTT
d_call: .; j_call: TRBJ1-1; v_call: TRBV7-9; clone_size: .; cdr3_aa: CASSLGGASDTEAFF; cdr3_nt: TGTGCCAGCAGCTTAGGGGGCGCTTCGGACACTGAAGCTTTCTTT
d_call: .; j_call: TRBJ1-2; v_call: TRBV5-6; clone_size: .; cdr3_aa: CASSLRAPPGGYTF; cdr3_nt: TGTGCCAGCAGCTTGAGAGCGCCCCCGGGGGGCTACACCTTC
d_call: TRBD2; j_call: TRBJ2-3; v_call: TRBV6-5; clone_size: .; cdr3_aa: CASSYLAGGSDTQYF; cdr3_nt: TGTGCCAGCAGTTATCTAGCGGGAGGGTCAGATACGCAGTATTTT
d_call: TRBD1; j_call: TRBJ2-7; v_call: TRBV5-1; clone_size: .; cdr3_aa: CASSWPGQGYEQYF; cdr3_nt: TGCGCCAGCAGCTGGCCGGGACAGGGGTACGAGCAGTACTTC
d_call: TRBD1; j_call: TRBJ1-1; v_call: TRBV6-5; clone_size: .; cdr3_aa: CASSYGTGNTEAFF; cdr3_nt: TGTGCCAGCAGTTACGGGACAGGGAACACTGAAGCTTTCTTT
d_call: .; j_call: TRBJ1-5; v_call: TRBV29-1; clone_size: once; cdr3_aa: CSVQQGNQPQHF; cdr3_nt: TGCAGCGTCCAACAGGGAAATCAGCCCCAGCATTTT
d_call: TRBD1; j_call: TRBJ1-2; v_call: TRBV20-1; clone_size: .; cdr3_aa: CSAEQGQGYTF; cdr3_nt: TGCAGTGCTGAACAGGGGCAGGGCTACACCTTC
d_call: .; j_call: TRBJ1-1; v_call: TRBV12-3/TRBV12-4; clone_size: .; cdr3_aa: CASSNRIGTEAFF; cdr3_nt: TGTGCCAGCAGTAACAGGATAGGCACTGAAGCTTTCTTT
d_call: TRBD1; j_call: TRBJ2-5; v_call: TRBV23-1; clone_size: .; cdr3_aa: CASRPTGTGGAETQYF; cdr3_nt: TGCGCCAGCAGACCAACCGGGACAGGGGGCGCAGAGACCCAGTACTTC
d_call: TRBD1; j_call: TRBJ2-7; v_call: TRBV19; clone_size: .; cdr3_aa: CASSMGTGNEQYF; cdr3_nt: TGTGCCAGTAGTATGGGGACAGGTAACGAGCAGTACTTC
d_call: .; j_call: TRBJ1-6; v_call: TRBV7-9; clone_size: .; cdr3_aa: CASSLIRDNSPLHF; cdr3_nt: TGTGCCAGCAGCTTAATTCGGGATAATTCACCCCTCCACTTT
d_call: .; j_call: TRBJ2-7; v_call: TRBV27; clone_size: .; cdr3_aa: CASSFRLSSYEQYF; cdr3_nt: TGTGCCAGCAGTTTCAGGTTAAGCTCCTACGAGCAGTACTTC
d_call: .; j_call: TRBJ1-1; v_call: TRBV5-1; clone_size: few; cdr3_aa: CASSLGSPNTEAFF; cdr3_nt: TGCGCCAGCAGCTTGGGAAGCCCTAACACTGAAGCTTTCTTT
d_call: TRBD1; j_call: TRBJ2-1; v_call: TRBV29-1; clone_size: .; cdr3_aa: CSVEGPGTASYNEQFF; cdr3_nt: TGCAGCGTTGAAGGTCCCGGGACAGCCTCCTACAATGAGCAGTTCTTC
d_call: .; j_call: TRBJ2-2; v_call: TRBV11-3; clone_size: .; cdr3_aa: CASSLTSGYRGGELFF; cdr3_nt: TGTGCCAGCAGCTTAACCAGCGGGTATCGGGGCGGGGAGCTGTTTTTT
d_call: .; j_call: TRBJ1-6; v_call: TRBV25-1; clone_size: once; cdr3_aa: CASSEFKGYNSPLHF; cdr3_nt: TGTGCCAGCAGTGAATTTAAGGGGTATAATTCACCCCTCCACTTT
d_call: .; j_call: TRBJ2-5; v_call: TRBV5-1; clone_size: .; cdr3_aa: CASSLGLTQETQYF; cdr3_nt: TGCGCCAGCAGCTTGGGACTGACTCAAGAGACCCAGTACTTC
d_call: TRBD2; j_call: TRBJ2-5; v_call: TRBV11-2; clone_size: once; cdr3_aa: CASRGLAGRQETQYF; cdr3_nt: TGTGCCAGCAGGGGACTAGCGGGACGCCAAGAGACCCAGTACTTC
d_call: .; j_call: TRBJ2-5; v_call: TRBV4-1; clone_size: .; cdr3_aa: CASSLRGVQETQYF; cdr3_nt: TGCGCCAGCAGCCTGCGGGGTGTTCAAGAGACCCAGTACTTC
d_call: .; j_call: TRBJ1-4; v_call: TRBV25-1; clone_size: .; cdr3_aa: CASSDLSPGVGIEKLFF; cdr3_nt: TGTGCCAGCAGTGACCTTTCCCCAGGGGTAGGAATTGAAAAACTGTTTTTT
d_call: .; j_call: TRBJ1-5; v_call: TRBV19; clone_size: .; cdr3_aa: CASSMGGGEIWNQPQHF; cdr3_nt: TGTGCCAGTAGTATGGGTGGAGGGGAAATATGGAATCAGCCCCAGCATTTT
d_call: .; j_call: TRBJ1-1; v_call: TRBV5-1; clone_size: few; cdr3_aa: CASSEDIMNTEAFF; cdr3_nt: TGCGCCAGCAGCGAGGACATTATGAACACTGAAGCTTTCTTT